This T cell receptor beta chain was sequenced for a study of blood T cell repertoires in COVID-19. Some clones are missing from TCRdb's copy, which holds only in-frame ones; the method was immunoSEQ multiplex PCR. Of roughly 180,000 clones in the sample, around four fifths are singletons; the top ten hold around 3.6%. The origin of this receptor is a woman in her 50s in a cohort exposed to, infected with or recovered from COVID-19 (not recorded which). The specimen sequenced was PBMCs or T cells enriched from blood (not recorded which).

As DNA, the CDR3 is TGTGCCAGCAGCCTCGACAGCTCTGGAAACACCATATATTTT. It yields the protein CASSLDSSGNTIYF. V is TRBV16 and J is TRBJ1-3; possibly TRBD1 for D (5 bases). The V end was cut by 4 bases, the J end by 0 bases, with 7 bases between. The CDR3 sequence is 14 residues long. Germline V CDR1 and CDR2: KGHSY, FQNENV.